A selection of T cell receptor beta chains follows, all from one sample in a study of OX40 agonist ivuxolimab in advanced cancers. Data came from immunoSEQ multiplex PCR; TCRdb stores just in-frame clones and leaves some out. The table shows about 19,000 clones, with around 83% occurring only once. This sample comprised CD4+ or CD8+ T cells sorted from blood, obtained in a trial of the OX40 agonist ivuxolimab. The source is an adult with an advanced solid tumor such as melanoma, head and neck, liver or kidney cancer. Each CDR3 is given with its conserved first and last residue. The order of the fields is D gene, V gene, clone size, J gene, CDR3 protein, CDR3 DNA. The D gene is left open where the match is weak. Some rows mark clone size as missing; the rest say once, few, many or name a class of expanded clone.

TRBD2	TRBV7-3	NA	TRBJ2-2	CASSRPTSGRAGAGGELFF	TGTGCCAGCAGCCGTCCGACTAGCGGGAGGGCCGGGGCTGGTGGGGAGCTGTTTTTT
TRBD1	TRBV7-2	once	TRBJ1-2	CASSFGQGARYGYTF	TGTGCCAGCAGCTTTGGACAGGGGGCGAGGTATGGCTACACCTTC
NA	TRBV6-5	NA	TRBJ1-3	CASRGLGGGNTIYF	TGTGCCAGCAGGGGTCTTGGGGGAGGAAACACCATATATTTT
NA	TRBV27	once	TRBJ1-4	CASSPVYSGEKLFF	TGTGCCAGCAGCCCGGTCTATTCGGGTGAAAAACTGTTTTTT
NA	TRBV4-1	NA	TRBJ2-2	CASTPRQLAGELFF	TGCGCCAGCACCCCAAGACAATTGGCCGGGGAGCTGTTTTTT
NA	TRBV9	NA	TRBJ2-5	CASSVAGGTETQYF	TGTGCCAGCAGCGTAGCCGGCGGGACGGAGACCCAGTACTTC
NA	TRBV21-1	once	TRBJ2-3	CASSKPAQREGFTSDTQYF	TGTGCCAGCAGCAAACCGGCCCAGCGGGAAGGATTTACATCAGATACGCAGTATTTT
NA	TRBV4-2	NA	TRBJ2-4	CASSGQGSSPGDIQYF	TGTGCCAGCAGCGGGCAAGGATCCAGCCCGGGGGACATTCAGTACTTC
TRBD2	TRBV7-2	NA	TRBJ2-5	CASSLGASGNLETQYF	TGTGCCAGCAGCTTAGGTGCTAGCGGGAATTTGGAGACCCAGTACTTC
NA	TRBV30	NA	TRBJ1-2	CAWSVVGDGYTF	TGTGCCTGGAGTGTAGTCGGGGATGGCTACACCTTC
TRBD2	TRBV5-1	NA	TRBJ2-1	CASSLSTSGSPGGIYNEQFF	TGCGCCAGCAGCTTGTCGACTAGCGGGAGCCCCGGGGGAATCTACAATGAGCAGTTCTTC
NA	TRBV4-3	NA	TRBJ2-1	CASSQGSARDNEQFF	TGCGCCAGCAGCCAGGGGTCGGCAAGGGACAATGAGCAGTTCTTC
NA	TRBV9	NA	TRBJ1-2	CASSPSPGNYGYTF	TGTGCCAGCAGCCCTAGCCCGGGCAACTATGGCTACACCTTC
NA	TRBV27	once	TRBJ2-1	CASSLYSAGGPEQFF	TGTGCCAGCAGTTTATACTCAGCTGGAGGGCCTGAGCAGTTCTTC
TRBD2	TRBV28	medium-sized	TRBJ2-1	CASSEREGRNEQFF	TGTGCCAGCAGTGAGCGGGAGGGCCGCAATGAGCAGTTCTTC
TRBD2	TRBV9	NA	TRBJ2-7	CAGSLGGSLSYEQYF	TGTGCCGGCTCCCTCGGGGGGAGTCTTTCCTACGAGCAGTACTTC
NA	TRBV11-3	NA	TRBJ2-7	CARTGKPPDKQYF	TGTGCCAGAACAGGGAAGCCCCCCGACAAGCAGTACTTC
NA	TRBV7-9	NA	TRBJ1-3	CASSPPGNTIYF	TGTGCCAGCAGCCCGCCGGGAAACACCATATATTTT
NA	TRBV19	NA	TRBJ1-2	CASSMGEGVSYGYTF	TGTGCCAGTAGTATGGGCGAAGGGGTATCCTATGGCTACACCTTC
TRBD2	TRBV11-2	NA	TRBJ2-1	CASSFSEREYGNEQFF	TGTGCCAGCAGCTTCTCTGAGCGGGAGTACGGCAATGAGCAGTTCTTC
NA	TRBV4-1	NA	TRBJ1-2	CASTPIAGSDLDGYTF	TGCGCCAGCACCCCAATTGCAGGGAGCGATCTGGATGGCTACACCTTC
NA	TRBV21-1	NA	TRBJ2-7	CASSKTKLHLVPTEAYEQYF	TGTGCCAGCAGCAAAACCAAACTCCATCTGGTCCCCACTGAAGCATACGAGCAGTACTTC
NA	TRBV4-1	NA	TRBJ2-7	CASSPALGAYEQYF	TGCGCCAGCAGCCCGGCACTTGGGGCCTACGAGCAGTACTTC
TRBD2	TRBV6-1	NA	TRBJ2-3	CASSESPPSGRRDTQYF	TGTGCCAGCAGTGAATCCCCCCCTAGCGGGAGGAGGGATACGCAGTATTTT
NA	TRBV7-3	NA	TRBJ2-7	CASSSDTLGQSYEQYF	TGTGCCAGCAGCTCAGATACCCTCGGACAATCCTACGAGCAGTACTTC
NA	TRBV6-5	NA	TRBJ2-1	CATKKLGGGWAEQFF	TGTGCCACCAAGAAACTTGGAGGGGGCTGGGCTGAGCAGTTCTTC
NA	TRBV9	NA	TRBJ2-1	CASSVGGRGTYNEQFF	TGTGCCAGCAGCGTAGGGGGGCGGGGAACATACAATGAGCAGTTCTTC
TRBD1	TRBV4-2	NA	TRBJ1-1	CASSQEGQVLNTEAFF	TGTGCCAGCAGCCAAGAGGGACAGGTTTTGAACACTGAAGCTTTCTTT
TRBD2	TRBV28	NA	TRBJ2-7	CASSLTSGSSYEQYF	TGTGCCAGCAGTTTAACTAGCGGGAGCTCCTACGAGCAGTACTTC
NA	TRBV7-6	NA	TRBJ2-5	CASSWAGSSGETQYF	TGTGCCAGCAGCTGGGCGGGTAGTTCGGGGGAGACCCAGTACTTC
TRBD2	TRBV5-4	few	TRBJ2-3	CASSPRAGVQDTQYF	TGTGCCAGCAGCCCACGGGCGGGGGTCCAGGATACGCAGTATTTT
NA	TRBV5-4	once	TRBJ1-1	CASSLANAEAFF	TGTGCCAGCAGCTTGGCCAATGCTGAAGCTTTCTTT
TRBD2	TRBV11-2	once	TRBJ2-7	CASSYPGLAGGTYEQYF	TGTGCCAGCAGCTACCCGGGACTAGCGGGAGGAACCTACGAGCAGTACTTC
NA	TRBV10-1	NA	TRBJ2-6	CATVPSQDRTSRANVLTF	TGCGCCACAGTGCCCAGTCAAGATCGCACAAGTCGGGCCAACGTCCTGACTTTC
TRBD2	TRBV4-1	NA	TRBJ2-1	CASSPRFSGSLNEQFF	TGCGCCAGCAGCCCAAGATTTAGCGGGAGTCTTAATGAGCAGTTCTTC
TRBD1	TRBV14	once	TRBJ1-1	CASSQKWDRGWNTEAFF	TGTGCCAGCAGCCAGAAGTGGGACAGGGGTTGGAACACTGAAGCTTTCTTT
TRBD2	TRBV10-3	NA	TRBJ2-7	CAISNPGGVEQYF	TGTGCCATCAGTAATCCCGGGGGGGTCGAGCAGTACTTC
NA	TRBV19	NA	TRBJ1-1	CASSPSWGVLSVAFF	TGTGCCAGTAGTCCTAGTTGGGGGGTTTTAAGCGTGGCTTTCTTT
NA	TRBV7-8	few	TRBJ2-2	CASSYHSAGELFF	TGTGCCAGCAGCTATCACTCAGCCGGGGAGCTGTTTTTT
NA	TRBV29-1	NA	TRBJ2-1	CSVGGLLSYNEQFF	TGCAGCGTTGGGGGTTTACTCTCCTACAATGAGCAGTTCTTC
TRBD2	TRBV18	NA	TRBJ2-7	CASSPPLAGRSYEQYF	TGTGCCAGCTCACCACCTCTAGCGGGGAGGTCCTACGAGCAGTACTTC
NA	TRBV30	once	TRBJ1-3	CAWTRAGGNTIYF	TGTGCCTGGACCCGTGCGGGGGGAAACACCATATATTTT
TRBD1	TRBV7-9	NA	TRBJ2-1	CASSPQGAPYNEQFF	TGTGCCAGCAGCCCTCAGGGGGCCCCCTACAATGAGCAGTTCTTC
NA	TRBV12-5	NA	TRBJ2-1	CASGLGISEQFF	TGTGCTAGTGGTTTGGGGATTAGTGAGCAGTTCTTC
TRBD2	TRBV9	NA	TRBJ2-5	CASSLAGTQETQYF	TGTGCCAGCAGCCTAGCGGGCACCCAAGAGACCCAGTACTTC
TRBD2	TRBV5-1	NA	TRBJ2-3	CASSLLGLGNTDTQYF	TGCGCCAGCAGCCTCCTGGGACTAGGGAACACAGATACGCAGTATTTT